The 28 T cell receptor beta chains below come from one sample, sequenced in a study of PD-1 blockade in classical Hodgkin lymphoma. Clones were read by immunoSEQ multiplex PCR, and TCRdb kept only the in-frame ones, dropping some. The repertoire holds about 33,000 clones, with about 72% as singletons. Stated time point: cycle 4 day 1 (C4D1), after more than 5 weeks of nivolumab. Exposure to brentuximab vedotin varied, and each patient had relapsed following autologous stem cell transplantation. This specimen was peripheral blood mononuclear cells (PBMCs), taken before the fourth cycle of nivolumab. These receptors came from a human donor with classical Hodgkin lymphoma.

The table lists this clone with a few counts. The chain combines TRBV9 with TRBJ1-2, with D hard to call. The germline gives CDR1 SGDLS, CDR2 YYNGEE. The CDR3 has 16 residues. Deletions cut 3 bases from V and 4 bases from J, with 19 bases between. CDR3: CASSGGGVSSSYGYTF. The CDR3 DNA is TGTGCCAGCAGCGGAGGTGGTGTGAGTTCGAGCTATGGCTACACCTTC.

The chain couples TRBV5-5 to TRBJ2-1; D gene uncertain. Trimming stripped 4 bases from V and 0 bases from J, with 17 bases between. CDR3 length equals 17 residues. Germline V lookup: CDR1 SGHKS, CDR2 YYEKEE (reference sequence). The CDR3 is CASSAVGSATSYNEQFF. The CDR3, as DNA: TGTGCCAGCAGCGCCGTGGGTAGTGCTACCTCCTACAATGAGCAGTTCTTC.

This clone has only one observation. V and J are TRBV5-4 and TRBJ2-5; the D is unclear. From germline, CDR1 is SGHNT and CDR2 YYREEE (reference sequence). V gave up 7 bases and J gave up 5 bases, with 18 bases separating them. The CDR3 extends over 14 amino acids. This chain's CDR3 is CASGVDWNFETQYF. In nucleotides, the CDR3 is TGTGCCAGCGGCGTTGATTGGAATTTTGAGACCCAGTACTTC.

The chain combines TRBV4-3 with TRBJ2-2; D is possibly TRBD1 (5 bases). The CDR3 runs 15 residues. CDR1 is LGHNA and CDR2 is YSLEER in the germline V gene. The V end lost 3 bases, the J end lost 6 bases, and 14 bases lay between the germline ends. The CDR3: CASSQLKGAPGELFF. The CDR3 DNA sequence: TGCGCCAGCAGCCAGTTGAAAGGGGCCCCCGGGGAGCTGTTTTTT.

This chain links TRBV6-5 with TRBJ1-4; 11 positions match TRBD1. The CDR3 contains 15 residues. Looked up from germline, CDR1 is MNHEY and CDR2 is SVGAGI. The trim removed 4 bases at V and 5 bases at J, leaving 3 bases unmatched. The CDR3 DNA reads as TGTGCCAGCAGTTTGGACAGGGGGCGGAATGAAAAACTGTTTTTT. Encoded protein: CASSLDRGRNEKLFF.

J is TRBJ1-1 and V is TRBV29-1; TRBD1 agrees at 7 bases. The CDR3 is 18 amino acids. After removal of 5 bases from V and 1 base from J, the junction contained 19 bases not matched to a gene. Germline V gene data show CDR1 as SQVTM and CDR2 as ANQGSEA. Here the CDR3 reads CSVKRETGIGLRNTEAFF. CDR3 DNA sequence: TGCAGCGTTAAGAGAGAGACAGGGATCGGGTTGAGGAACACTGAAGCTTTCTTT.

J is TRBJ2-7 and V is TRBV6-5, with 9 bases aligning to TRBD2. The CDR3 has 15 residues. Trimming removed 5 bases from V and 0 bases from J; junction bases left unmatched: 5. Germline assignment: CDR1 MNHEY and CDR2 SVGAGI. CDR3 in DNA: TGTGCCAGCAGTCCCGGACTAGCGAGCTCCTACGAGCAGTACTTC. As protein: CASSPGLASSYEQYF.

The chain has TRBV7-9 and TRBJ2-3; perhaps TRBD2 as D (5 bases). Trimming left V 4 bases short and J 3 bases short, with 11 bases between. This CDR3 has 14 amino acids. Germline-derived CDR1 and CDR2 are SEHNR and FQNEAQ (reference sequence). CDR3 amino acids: CASSSLRGTDTQYF. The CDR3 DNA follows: TGTGCCAGCAGCTCCTTACGGGGTACAGATACGCAGTATTTT.

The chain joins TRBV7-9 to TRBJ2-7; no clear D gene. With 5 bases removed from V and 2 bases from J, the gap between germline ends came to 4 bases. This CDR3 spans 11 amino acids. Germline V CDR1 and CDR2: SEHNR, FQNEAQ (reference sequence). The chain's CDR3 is CASSPAYEQYF. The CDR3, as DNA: TGTGCCAGCAGCCCAGCCTACGAGCAGTACTTC. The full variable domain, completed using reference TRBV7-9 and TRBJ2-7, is DTGVSQNPRHKITKRGQNVTFRCDPISEHNRLYWYRQTLGQGPEFLTYFQNEAQLEKSRLLSDRFSAERPKGSFSTLEIQRTEQGDSAMYLCASSPAYEQYFGPGTRLTVT.

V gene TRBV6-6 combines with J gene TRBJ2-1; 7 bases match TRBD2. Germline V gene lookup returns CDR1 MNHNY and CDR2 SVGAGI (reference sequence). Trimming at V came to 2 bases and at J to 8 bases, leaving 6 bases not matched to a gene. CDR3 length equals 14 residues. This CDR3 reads CASSYVREGDEQFF. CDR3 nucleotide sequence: TGTGCCAGCAGTTACGTCAGGGAGGGTGATGAGCAGTTCTTC.

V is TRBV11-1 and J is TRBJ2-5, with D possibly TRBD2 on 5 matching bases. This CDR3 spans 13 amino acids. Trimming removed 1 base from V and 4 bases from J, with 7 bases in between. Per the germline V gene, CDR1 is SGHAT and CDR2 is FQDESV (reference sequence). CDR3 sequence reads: CASSLGGVETQYF. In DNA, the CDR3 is TGTGCCAGCAGCTTAGGGGGAGTAGAGACCCAGTACTTC.

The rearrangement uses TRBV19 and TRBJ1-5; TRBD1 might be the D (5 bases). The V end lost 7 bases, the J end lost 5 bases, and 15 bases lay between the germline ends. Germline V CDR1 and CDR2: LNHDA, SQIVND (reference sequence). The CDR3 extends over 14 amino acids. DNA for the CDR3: TGTGCCAGTACCGGGGGACGGAACCATCAGCCCCAGCATTTT. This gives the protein CASTGGRNHQPQHF.

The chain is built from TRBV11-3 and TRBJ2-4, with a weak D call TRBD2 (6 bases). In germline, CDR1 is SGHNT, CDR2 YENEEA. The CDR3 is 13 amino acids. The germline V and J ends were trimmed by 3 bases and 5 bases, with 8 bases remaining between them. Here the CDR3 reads CASSLRGENIQYF. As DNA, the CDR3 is TGTGCCAGCAGCTTGCGGGGTGAAAACATTCAGTACTTC.

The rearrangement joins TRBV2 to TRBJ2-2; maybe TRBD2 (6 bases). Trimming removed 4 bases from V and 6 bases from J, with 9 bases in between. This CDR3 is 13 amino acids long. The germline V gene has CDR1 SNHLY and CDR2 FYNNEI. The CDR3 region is CASSAGGSGELFF. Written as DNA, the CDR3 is TGTGCCAGCAGTGCCGGGGGATCCGGGGAGCTGTTTTTT.

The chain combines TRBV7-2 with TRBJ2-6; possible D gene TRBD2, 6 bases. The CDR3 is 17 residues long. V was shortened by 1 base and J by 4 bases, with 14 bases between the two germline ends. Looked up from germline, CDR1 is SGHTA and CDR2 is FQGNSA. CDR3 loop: CASSLEGAGRGANVLTF. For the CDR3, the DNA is TGTGCCAGCAGCTTAGAAGGTGCAGGGAGGGGGGCCAACGTCCTGACTTTC.

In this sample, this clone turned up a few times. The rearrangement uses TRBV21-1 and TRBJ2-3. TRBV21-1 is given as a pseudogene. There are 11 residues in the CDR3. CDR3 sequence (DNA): TGTGCCAGCAGCAACACAGATACGCAGTATTTT. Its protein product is CASSNTDTQYF.

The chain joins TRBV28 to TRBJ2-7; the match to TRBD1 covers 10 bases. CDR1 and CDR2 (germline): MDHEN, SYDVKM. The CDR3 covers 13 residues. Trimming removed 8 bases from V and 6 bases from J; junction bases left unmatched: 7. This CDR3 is CASRFGTGVEQYF. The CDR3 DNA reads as TGTGCCAGCCGGTTTGGGACAGGGGTCGAGCAGTACTTC.

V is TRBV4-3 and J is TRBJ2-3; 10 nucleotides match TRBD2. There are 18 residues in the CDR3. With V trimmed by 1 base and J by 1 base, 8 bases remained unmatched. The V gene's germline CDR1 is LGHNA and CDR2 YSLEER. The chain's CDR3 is CASSQAPRLAGRTDTQYF. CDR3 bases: TGCGCCAGCAGCCAAGCCCCTAGACTAGCGGGCCGCACAGATACGCAGTATTTT.

CDR3 sequence: CASSVGGDSAYGYTF. In DNA form, the CDR3 reads TGTGCCAGCAGCGTGGGAGGGGACAGTGCTTATGGCTACACCTTC. This chain links TRBV9 with TRBJ1-2, with TRBD1 matching over 7 bases. Germline CDR1 reads SGDLS; CDR2 reads YYNGEE. The junction had 9 bases not matched to a gene; V was cut back by 2 bases and J by 5 bases. The CDR3 spans 15 residues.

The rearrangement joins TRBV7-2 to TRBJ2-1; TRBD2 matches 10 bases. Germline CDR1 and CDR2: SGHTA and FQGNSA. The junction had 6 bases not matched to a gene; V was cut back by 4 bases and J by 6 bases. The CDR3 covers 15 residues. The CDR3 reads CASSSSGGAVNEQFF. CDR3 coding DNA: TGTGCCAGCAGCTCGAGCGGGGGGGCCGTCAATGAGCAGTTCTTC.

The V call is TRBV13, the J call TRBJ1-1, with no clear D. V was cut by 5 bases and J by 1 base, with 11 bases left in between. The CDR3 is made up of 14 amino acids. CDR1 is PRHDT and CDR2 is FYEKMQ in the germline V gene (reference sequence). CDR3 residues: CASSPERANTEAFF. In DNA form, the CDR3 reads TGTGCCAGCAGCCCCGAGAGGGCGAACACTGAAGCTTTCTTT.

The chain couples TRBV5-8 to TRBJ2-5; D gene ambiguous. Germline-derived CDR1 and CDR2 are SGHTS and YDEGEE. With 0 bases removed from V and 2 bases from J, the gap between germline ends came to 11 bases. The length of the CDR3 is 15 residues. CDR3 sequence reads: CASSLGSLQQETQYF. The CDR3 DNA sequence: TGTGCCAGCAGCTTGGGCAGCTTGCAACAAGAGACCCAGTACTTC.

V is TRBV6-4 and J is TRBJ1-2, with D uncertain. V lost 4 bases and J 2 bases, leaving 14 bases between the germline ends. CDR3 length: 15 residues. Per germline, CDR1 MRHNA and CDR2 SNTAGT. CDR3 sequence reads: CASSASLGSNYGYTF. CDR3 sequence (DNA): TGTGCCAGCAGTGCGAGTCTCGGATCCAACTATGGCTACACCTTC.

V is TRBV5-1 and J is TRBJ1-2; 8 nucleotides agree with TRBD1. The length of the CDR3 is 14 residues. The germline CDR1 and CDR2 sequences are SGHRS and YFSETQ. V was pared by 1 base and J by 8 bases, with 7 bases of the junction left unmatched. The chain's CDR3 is CASSLKQGGEGYTF. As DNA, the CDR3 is TGCGCCAGCAGCTTGAAACAGGGGGGTGAAGGCTACACCTTC. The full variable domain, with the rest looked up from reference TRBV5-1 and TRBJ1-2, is KAGVTQTPRYLIKTRGQQVTLSCSPISGHRSVSWYQQTPGQGLQFLFEYFSETQRNKGNFPGRFSGRQFSNSRSEMNVSTLELGDSALYLCASSLKQGGEGYTFGSGTRLTVV.

The CDR3 nucleotides read TGCAGCGTTCCACAGGGGAACTACGAGCAGTACTTC. This gives the protein CSVPQGNYEQYF. V usage is TRBV29-1 and J usage is TRBJ2-7, with 7 bases lining up with TRBD1. Germline V lookup: CDR1 SQVTM, CDR2 ANQGSEA. Trimming removed 5 bases from V and 3 bases from J; junction bases left unmatched: 4. The CDR3 is 12 amino acids.

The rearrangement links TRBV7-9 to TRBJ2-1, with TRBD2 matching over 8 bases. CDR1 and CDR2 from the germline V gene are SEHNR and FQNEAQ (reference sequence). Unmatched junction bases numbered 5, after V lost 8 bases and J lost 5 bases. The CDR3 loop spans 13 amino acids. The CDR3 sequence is CASYRGGNNEQFF. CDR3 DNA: TGTGCCAGCTATCGGGGGGGCAACAATGAGCAGTTCTTC.

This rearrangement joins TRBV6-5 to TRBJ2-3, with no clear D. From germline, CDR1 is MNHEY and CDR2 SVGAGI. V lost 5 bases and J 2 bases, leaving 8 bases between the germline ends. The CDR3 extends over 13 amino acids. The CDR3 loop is CASSQPHTDTQYF. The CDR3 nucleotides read TGTGCCAGCAGTCAACCCCACACAGATACGCAGTATTTT.

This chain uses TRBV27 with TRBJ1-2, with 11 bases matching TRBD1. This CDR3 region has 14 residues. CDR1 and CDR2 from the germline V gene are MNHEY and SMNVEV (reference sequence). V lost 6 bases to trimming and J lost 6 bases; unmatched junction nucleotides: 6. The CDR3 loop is CASRRGTGGDGYTF. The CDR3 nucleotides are TGTGCCAGCAGGAGGGGGACAGGGGGGGATGGCTACACCTTC.